This T cell receptor beta chain derives from a study of T cell changes during pregnancy in multiple sclerosis. In germline, CDR1 is SGDLS, CDR2 YYNGEE. V was pared by 4 bases and J by 5 bases, with 18 bases between. This CDR3 has 15 amino acids. The data were produced by immunoSEQ multiplex PCR, yet TCRdb's version contains in-frame clones alone and is incomplete. The data contain roughly 30,000 clones, 70% to 90% of them seen just once; the ten biggest clones take up roughly 8%. This receptor was identified in a female donor with multiple sclerosis, enrolled in a pregnancy study. This specimen consisted of CD8+ T cells from peripheral blood mononuclear cells, obtained after pregnancy. The chain carries TRBV9 and TRBJ1-1; TRBD1 is a possible D gene (5 bases). The CDR3 loop reads CASSRGGSGGTEAFF. Here the CDR3 DNA reads TGTGCCAGCAGCCGTGGGGGTAGCGGAGGGACTGAAGCTTTCTTT.